The next 13 T cell receptor beta chains were all read from a single sample in a study of shared clonotypes between healthy human individuals. The naive CD8 subset, CD45RO-negative cells positively selected for CCR7, excluded terminally differentiated effector memory CD45RA+ cells. Clones were sequenced by immunoSEQ multiplex PCR, and TCRdb holds only the in-frame ones, with some missing. The sample shows about 580,000 clones, 95% to 98% of them seen only once. Sequencing was carried out using naive CD8+ T cells sorted from blood. These receptors were obtained from a young man in good health.

The chain uses TRBV5-1 and TRBJ2-6; either TRBD1 or TRBD2 may fit D (5 bases each). The length of the CDR3 is 17 residues. Germline values: CDR1 SGHRS, CDR2 YFSETQ. Trimming took off 1 base at V and 2 bases at J, with 13 bases between the two ends. Here the CDR3 reads CASSLRGPGAGANVLTF. For the CDR3, the DNA is TGCGCCAGCAGCTTGCGGGGCCCTGGGGCTGGGGCCAACGTCCTGACTTTC. The variable domain in full, with the rest retrieved from reference TRBV5-1 and TRBJ2-6, is KAGVTQTPRYLIKTRGQQVTLSCSPISGHRSVSWYQQTPGQGLQFLFEYFSETQRNKGNFPGRFSGRQFSNSRSEMNVSTLELGDSALYLCASSLRGPGAGANVLTFGAGSRLTVL.

The CDR3 spells CASSLGGTGNTEAFF. CDR3 coding DNA: TGTGCCAGCAGCTTAGGCGGGACAGGGAACACTGAAGCTTTCTTT. The chain carries TRBV7-3 and TRBJ1-1; 8 nucleotides align to TRBD1. V gave up 2 bases and J gave up 1 base; unmatched junction bases: 3. Germline lookup yields CDR1 SGHTA and CDR2 FQGTGA. The CDR3 has 15 residues.

J is TRBJ2-1 and V is TRBV7-8; TRBD1 matches at 8 bases. V shed 4 bases and J 2 bases; nucleotides not matched to a gene: 4. The CDR3 is 15 residues long. Germline V gene lookup returns CDR1 SGHVS and CDR2 FQNEAQ. CDR3: CASSYSGGPYNEQFF. The CDR3 nucleotides read TGTGCCAGCAGCTATTCAGGGGGCCCCTACAATGAGCAGTTCTTC.

This chain connects TRBV11-3 to TRBJ2-7; 8 positions match TRBD1. The length of the CDR3 is 14 residues. The ends lost 5 bases at V and 5 bases at J; junction bases unmatched: 8. CDR1 is SGHNT and CDR2 is YENEEA in the germline V gene. The CDR3 sequence is CASSPRTGSHEQYF. CDR3 bases: TGTGCCAGCAGCCCGAGGACAGGGTCCCACGAGCAGTACTTC.

The V and J genes are TRBV2 and TRBJ2-7; either TRBD1 or TRBD2 may supply D (5 bases each). V was cut by 8 bases and J by 1 base, with 15 bases left in between. In germline, CDR1 is SNHLY, CDR2 FYNNEI. This CDR3 is built from 14 residues. The DNA of the CDR3 is TGTGCCAGCTGTGTCCCGGGGACGTCCTACGAGCAGTACTTC. This sequence encodes CASCVPGTSYEQYF.

The chain has TRBV6-5 and TRBJ2-7, with D perhaps given as TRBD1 or TRBD2 (5 bases each). V was trimmed by 6 bases and J by 2 bases, leaving 11 bases between them. Germline CDR1 and CDR2: MNHEY and SVGAGI. The CDR3 runs 13 residues. CDR3 DNA: TGTGCCAGCAGAGGGGCGGGCACCTACGAGCAGTACTTC. Its protein product is CASRGAGTYEQYF.

This clone was recorded only once. The chain joins TRBV27 to TRBJ1-5; D not resolved. The length of the CDR3 is 15 residues. Germline CDR1 MNHEY, CDR2 SMNVEV (reference sequence). V was trimmed by 5 bases and J by 2 bases, leaving 13 bases between them. CDR3 sequence: CASSPIGDGNQPQHF. The CDR3, as DNA: TGTGCCAGCAGTCCTATTGGGGATGGCAATCAGCCCCAGCATTTT.

The rearrangement links TRBV7-9 to TRBJ2-7; D unresolved. With 4 bases removed from V and 0 bases from J, the gap between germline ends came to 10 bases. The CDR3 covers 14 residues. The V gene's germline CDR1 is SEHNR and CDR2 FQNEAQ (reference sequence). The CDR3, as DNA: TGTGCCAGCAGCTCCATCAGGAGCTCCTACGAGCAGTACTTC. It specifies CASSSIRSSYEQYF.

The chain couples TRBV7-9 to TRBJ1-1; a possible D gene is TRBD1 (5 bases). Germline loops: CDR1 SEHNR, CDR2 FQNEAQ (reference sequence). Trimming shortened V by 0 bases and J by 6 bases, and 11 bases separated the two germline ends. This CDR3 region has 14 residues. CDR3 protein: CASSLAGVGAEAFF. Here the CDR3 DNA reads TGTGCCAGCAGCTTAGCGGGGGTAGGGGCTGAAGCTTTCTTT.

This chain connects TRBV27 to TRBJ2-3; 10 positions match TRBD2. The V gene's germline CDR1 is MNHEY and CDR2 SMNVEV (reference sequence). V was pared by 3 bases and J by 1 base, with 7 bases of the junction left unmatched. The CDR3 covers 17 residues. Written as DNA, the CDR3 is TGTGCCAGCAGTTTGCTAGCGGGAGTTCTGGGCACAGATACGCAGTATTTT. It translates to CASSLLAGVLGTDTQYF.

The chain uses TRBV10-3 and TRBJ1-1; TRBD1 might be the D (6 bases). Germline V CDR1 and CDR2: ENHRY, SYGVKD. Trimming removed 7 bases at V and 8 bases at J, with 17 bases between. The CDR3 sequence is 13 residues long. CDR3 residues: CAIKDSSQWEAFF. CDR3 DNA sequence: TGTGCCATCAAGGACAGCTCACAGTGGGAAGCTTTCTTT.

Remarks on this clone: Different DNA sequences within this sample yield the same CDR3. The CDR3 spells CASSLGPGELFF. The DNA of the CDR3 is TGTGCCAGCAGCTTAGGGCCCGGGGAGCTGTTTTTT. The J gene is TRBJ2-2, the V gene TRBV11-2; no reliable D call. CDR3 length: 12 residues. Trimming left V 1 base short and J 6 bases short, with 3 bases between. Germline CDR1 reads SGHAT; CDR2 reads FQNNGV.

The CDR3 nucleotides are TGCAGCGCTCCACAGGCCCCATACAATGAGCAGTTCTTC. Its protein product is CSAPQAPYNEQFF. The chain carries TRBV29-1 and TRBJ2-1, with a weak D call TRBD1 (5 bases). The V gene lost 7 bases and the J gene lost 4 bases, with 14 bases spanning the gap. The CDR3 loop spans 13 amino acids. CDR1 and CDR2 from the germline V gene are SQVTM and ANQGSEA.